Following are 3 T cell receptor beta chains from one sample sequenced in a study of beta chain features in type 1 diabetes. Study results and caveats: Significant though moderate, a shortening of TCRB CDR3s appeared in all four CD4+ subsets of Type 1 diabetes patients.

Their specific antigens are unknown. The study reverse transcribed the entire isolated RNA, so it sequenced expressed TCRB transcripts. The method was immunoSEQ multiplex PCR; TCRdb's version includes in-frame clones alone and lacks a portion of them. This sample yields hundreds of thousands of clones, of which over 11% are seen a single time; around 0.04% belongs to the top ten. Input material: naive CD4+ T cells from blood. These receptors were taken from a man aged 18 to 29 with type 1 diabetes.

The gene calls are TRBV6-5 and TRBJ1-5; weak D call: TRBD1 (6 bases). The CDR3 totals 15 residues. V was trimmed by 6 bases and J by 0 bases, leaving 12 bases between them. Germline lookup yields CDR1 MNHEY and CDR2 SVGAGI. This CDR3 reads CASRRQDNSNQPQHF. CDR3 nucleotide sequence: TGTGCCAGCAGGCGACAGGACAATAGCAATCAGCCCCAGCATTTT.

The chain links TRBV7-9 to TRBJ2-3, with D maybe TRBD2 (6 bases). The germline V and J ends were trimmed by 0 bases and 1 base, with 8 bases remaining between them. The length of the CDR3 is 15 residues. Germline assignment: CDR1 SEHNR and CDR2 FQNEAQ (reference sequence). In nucleotides, the CDR3 is TGTGCCAGCAGCTTAGCGGGGACTGGCACAGATACGCAGTATTTT. Its protein is CASSLAGTGTDTQYF.

The CDR3 sequence: CAWREGSYEQYF. CDR3 nucleotide sequence: TGTGCCTGGAGAGAGGGGTCCTACGAGCAGTACTTC. This chain connects TRBV30 to TRBJ2-7; the D call may be TRBD1 or TRBD2 (5 bases each). This CDR3 has 12 residues. The V and J ends lost 3 bases and 1 base respectively, with 7 bases between them. The germline gives CDR1 GTSNPN, CDR2 SVGIG (reference sequence).